Below, 30 T cell receptor beta chains from the same sample are listed, as sequenced in a study of T cell changes during pregnancy in multiple sclerosis. TCRdb's table, derived via immunoSEQ multiplex PCR, lists solely in-frame clones and lacks some. The table shows 20,000 to 25,000 clones, with more than 75% occurring only once. The starting material was CD8+ T cells from peripheral blood mononuclear cells, obtained before pregnancy. These TCRs come from a female donor with multiple sclerosis, enrolled in a pregnancy study.

This rearrangement joins TRBV2 to TRBJ1-1; weak D call: TRBD1 (5 bases). The ends were cut back, 2 bases at V and 2 bases at J, with 15 bases in the middle. The germline V gene has CDR1 SNHLY and CDR2 FYNNEI. The CDR3 is 16 amino acids. As DNA, the CDR3 is TGTGCCAGCAGTGAAAGACGCGGAGGGGTTAACACTGAAGCTTTCTTT. This translates into CASSERRGGVNTEAFF.

The V call is TRBV7-9, the J call TRBJ1-4, with 7 nucleotides matching TRBD1. Trimming cost V 3 bases and J 8 bases; bases outside gene matches: 12. The CDR3 contains 16 residues. CDR1 SEHNR and CDR2 FQNEAQ come from the germline V gene (reference sequence). CDR3 nucleotide sequence: TGTGCCAGCAGCTTTCAGGGGGAAGTAATTAGAGAAAAACTGTTTTTT. Translation gives CASSFQGEVIREKLFF. The full variable domain, with the rest looked up from reference TRBV7-9 and TRBJ1-4, is DTGVSQNPRHKITKRGQNVTFRCDPISEHNRLYWYRQTLGQGPEFLTYFQNEAQLEKSRLLSDRFSAERPKGSFSTLEIQRTEQGDSAMYLCASSFQGEVIREKLFFGSGTQLSVL.

This clone was seen a few times. V is TRBV28 and J is TRBJ2-7; 13 nucleotides align to TRBD2. CDR1 MDHEN and CDR2 SYDVKM come from the germline V gene. The CDR3 is made up of 17 amino acids. Trimming took 1 base from V and 1 from J; bases not matched to a gene: 4. The CDR3, as DNA: TGTGCCAGCAGTTTATTGGGGACTAGCGGGATGTCCTACGAGCAGTACTTC. Its protein product is CASSLLGTSGMSYEQYF.

The rearrangement links TRBV7-8 to TRBJ2-7, with 7 bases lining up with TRBD2. The CDR3 runs 15 residues. The trim removed 1 base at V and 7 bases at J, leaving 10 bases unmatched. Germline V gene lookup returns CDR1 SGHVS and CDR2 FQNEAQ. The DNA of the CDR3 is TGTGCCAGCAGCTTAGAAAGTGGGAGGGCCCGGGAGCAGTACTTC. This codes for CASSLESGRAREQYF.

This clone was seen just once. The rearrangement uses TRBV19 and TRBJ2-7, with D possibly being TRBD2 (7 bases). The CDR3 has 15 residues. With 6 bases removed from V and 2 bases from J, the gap between germline ends came to 17 bases. CDR1 LNHDA and CDR2 SQIVND come from the germline V gene (reference sequence). CDR3 nucleotides: TGTGCCAGTAGACCCCCCGGGGGGCTAGCCTACGAGCAGTACTTC. It codes for CASRPPGGLAYEQYF.

The chain combines TRBV9 with TRBJ2-7; 9 nucleotides align to TRBD1. This CDR3 has 14 residues. Looked up from germline, CDR1 is SGDLS and CDR2 is YYNGEE. The V gene end was trimmed by 4 bases and the J gene end by 4 bases; junction bases not matched to a gene: 6. The CDR3 coding sequence is TGTGCCAGCAGCCCCCTCGGACAGGGGTACGAGCAGTACTTC. It codes for CASSPLGQGYEQYF.

The chain couples TRBV7-2 to TRBJ1-5, with 7 bases aligning to TRBD1. The V segment lost 2 bases and the J segment 3 bases; nucleotides outside the gene matches: 7. Germline CDR1 reads SGHTA; CDR2 reads FQGNSA. The CDR3 spans 16 residues. The CDR3 coding sequence is TGTGCCAGCAGCTTATATTACGGACAGGTCAATCAGCCCCAGCATTTT. The encoded protein is CASSLYYGQVNQPQHF.

In this sample, this clone turned up a few times. The sample contains more than one DNA sequence encoding this CDR3. The J gene is TRBJ2-7, the V gene TRBV4-1; maybe TRBD2 (5 bases). The CDR3 length is 16 residues. Trimming shortened V by 0 bases and J by 0 bases, and 12 bases separated the two germline ends. Per the germline V gene, CDR1 is MGHRA and CDR2 is YSYEKL. The CDR3 sequence is CASSQDKGLASYEQYF. As DNA, the CDR3 is TGCGCCAGCAGCCAAGATAAAGGTCTAGCCTCCTACGAGCAGTACTTC.

The J gene is TRBJ1-1, the V gene TRBV4-3, with TRBD1 identical over 8 bases. Trimming at V came to 4 bases and at J to 0 bases, leaving 4 bases not matched to a gene. The CDR3 contains 15 residues. Germline CDR1 and CDR2: LGHNA and YSLEER. The CDR3 sequence: CASSPGQDLNTEAFF. The DNA for the CDR3 is TGCGCCAGCAGCCCGGGACAGGACCTGAACACTGAAGCTTTCTTT.

Here the CDR3 DNA reads TGCGCCAGCAGCCAAGATTACGGGGACAAGAACTATGGCTACACCTTC. Residues: CASSQDYGDKNYGYTF. The chain employs TRBV4-1 and TRBJ1-2; D might be TRBD1 (6 bases). CDR3 length equals 16 residues. Germline V gene sequence: CDR1 MGHRA, CDR2 YSYEKL. V lost 0 bases and J lost 2, with 13 bases in between.

The chain combines TRBV6-4 with TRBJ2-1, with 12 bases lining up with TRBD2. The CDR3 covers 15 residues. V shed 3 bases and J 7 bases; nucleotides not matched to a gene: 4. The germline CDR1 and CDR2 sequences are MRHNA and SNTAGT. The DNA for the CDR3 is TGTGCCAGCAGTGAAAGTCTAGCGGGAGGGAATGAGCAGTTCTTC. Translation gives CASSESLAGGNEQFF.

The chain joins TRBV13 to TRBJ2-2, with a weak D call TRBD1 (5 bases). Germline loops: CDR1 PRHDT, CDR2 FYEKMQ (reference sequence). The CDR3 has 15 amino acids. V lost 2 bases, J lost 10 bases, and 17 bases lay in between. The CDR3 is CASSLRGSHFEELFF. CDR3 nucleotides: TGTGCCAGCAGCTTAAGGGGCTCCCATTTTGAGGAGCTGTTTTTT.

The chain couples TRBV6-1 to TRBJ1-5; 9 positions match TRBD1. The CDR3 runs to 17 residues. The V gene's germline CDR1 is MNHNS and CDR2 SASEGT. The V and J ends lost 3 bases and 3 bases, in that order; junction bases with no gene match: 9. The CDR3 protein is CASSEIWTGENNQPQHF. The CDR3 nucleotides are TGTGCCAGCAGTGAGATATGGACAGGGGAAAACAATCAGCCCCAGCATTTT.

The chain combines TRBV14 with TRBJ2-1; D ambiguous. Germline CDR1 is SGHDN and CDR2 is FVKESK. This CDR3 contains 12 residues. V gave up 2 bases and J gave up 8 bases, with 7 bases separating them. CDR3 amino acids: CASSQRVDEQFF. Written as DNA, the CDR3 is TGTGCCAGCAGCCAAAGAGTGGATGAGCAGTTCTTC. Using reference TRBV14 and TRBJ2-1 for the parts outside the CDR3, the full variable domain is EAGVTQFPSHSVIEKGQTVTLRCDPISGHDNLYWYRRVMGKEIKFLLHFVKESKQDESGMPNNRFLAERTGGTYSTLKVQPAELEDSGVYFCASSQRVDEQFFGPGTRLTVL.

V usage is TRBV5-1 and J usage is TRBJ2-1, with a weak D call TRBD2 (5 bases). Trimming cost V 4 bases and J 2 bases, with 19 bases left between them. Germline CDR1 and CDR2: SGHRS and YFSETQ. CDR3 size: 17 residues. The CDR3 nucleotides read TGCGCCAGCAGCCCCCGACCCCAAGCGGTCACCTACAATGAGCAGTTCTTC. Translating gives CASSPRPQAVTYNEQFF.

This clone turned up a few times. As DNA, the CDR3 is TGTGCCAGCAGCTTGTATACTGAAGCTTTCTTT. It is translated as CASSLYTEAFF. The chain links TRBV5-6 to TRBJ1-1; no reliable D call. The CDR3 is 11 amino acids. V was shortened by 1 base and J by 5 bases, with 3 bases between the two germline ends. Germline V CDR1 and CDR2: SGHDT, YYEEEE.

The gene calls are TRBV7-9 and TRBJ2-7; TRBD2 is a possible D gene (5 bases). With 5 bases removed from V and 7 bases from J, the gap between germline ends came to 18 bases. The CDR3 length is 14 residues. Germline CDR1 and CDR2: SEHNR and FQNEAQ (reference sequence). The DNA for the CDR3 is TGTGCCAGCAGCCGCACCGAAGACGGGGATGAGCAGTACTTC. This sequence encodes CASSRTEDGDEQYF.

The genes are TRBV5-3 and TRBJ1-2; 8 nucleotides match TRBD1. TRBV5-3 counts as an open reading frame of uncertain function. Trimming removed 4 bases from V and 6 bases from J; junction bases left unmatched: 8. This CDR3 is built from 14 residues. Here the CDR3 reads CARSATGEEDGYTF. CDR3 in DNA: TGTGCCAGAAGCGCGACAGGGGAAGAGGATGGCTACACCTTC.

The CDR3 DNA reads as TGCGCCAGCAGTGACAACTTATCCTACGAGCAGTACTTC. This codes for CASSDNLSYEQYF. This chain links TRBV10-2 with TRBJ2-7; no clear D gene. V was trimmed by 3 bases and J by 1 base, leaving 7 bases between them. In germline, CDR1 is WSHSY, CDR2 SAAADI. The CDR3 sequence is 13 residues long.

CDR3 DNA: TGTGCCAGCAGTGCCGGGACTAGCGGGACAGATACGCAGTATTTT. Its translation is CASSAGTSGTDTQYF. The chain recombines TRBV6-4 with TRBJ2-3, with 12 bases lining up with TRBD2. Trimming took 4 bases from V and 3 from J; bases not matched to a gene: 2. The CDR3 runs 15 residues. Germline CDR1 and CDR2: MRHNA and SNTAGT.

The V call is TRBV27, the J call TRBJ2-7; possibly TRBD1 for D (6 bases). CDR3 length: 11 amino acids. V was cut by 10 bases and J by 3 bases, with 10 bases left in between. Germline V gene data show CDR1 as MNHEY and CDR2 as SMNVEV (reference sequence). Here the CDR3 DNA reads TGTGCCAACCGGGACAACTACGAGCAGTACTTC. Translation: CANRDNYEQYF.

This sequence joins TRBV9 and TRBJ2-7; 8 bases match TRBD1. The CDR3 totals 14 residues. V dropped 5 bases and J dropped 5; count of bases not matched to a gene: 9. Germline V gene data show CDR1 as SGDLS and CDR2 as YYNGEE. CDR3: CASSYQAGGNEQYF. CDR3 DNA: TGTGCCAGCAGTTACCAAGCAGGGGGCAACGAGCAGTACTTC. Supplemented by reference TRBV9 and TRBJ2-7, the full variable domain reads DSGVTQTPKHLITATGQRVTLRCSPRSGDLSVYWYQQSLDQGLQFLIQYYNGEERAKGNILERFSAQQFPDLHSELNLSSLELGDSALYFCASSYQAGGNEQYFGPGTRLTVT.

This CDR3 reads CASSPSGLHEQFF. For the CDR3, the DNA is TGTGCCAGCAGCCCATCAGGGTTGCATGAGCAGTTCTTC. This chain links TRBV27 with TRBJ2-1; TRBD1 is a possible D gene (5 bases). This CDR3 region has 13 residues. CDR1 and CDR2 (germline): MNHEY, SMNVEV (reference sequence). Between the trimmed V and J ends, which lost 6 bases and 8 bases, there was a span of 14 bases.

The rearrangement links TRBV4-3 to TRBJ2-1; TRBD2 agrees at 7 bases. CDR1 and CDR2 (germline): LGHNA, YSLEER. Losses at the gene ends were 0 bases for V and 2 bases for J; bases not matched to a gene: 13. This CDR3 contains 19 residues. The CDR3 protein is CASSQEYPPGGSTYNEQFF. CDR3 nucleotide sequence: TGCGCCAGCAGCCAAGAGTACCCCCCCGGCGGGAGCACCTACAATGAGCAGTTCTTC.

The rearrangement links TRBV7-2 to TRBJ2-7, with TRBD1 matching 8 bases. Germline CDR1 is SGHTA and CDR2 is FQGNSA. V lost 3 bases and J lost 6; bases outside the gene matches: 10. The CDR3 spans 15 residues. CDR3 bases: TGTGCCAGCAGCTTTGTTTCCCAGGGGGCGGGCGAGCAGTACTTC. Its translation is CASSFVSQGAGEQYF. The entire variable domain, with the rest obtained from reference TRBV7-2 and TRBJ2-7, is as follows: GAGVSQSPSNKVTEKGKDVELRCDPISGHTALYWYRQSLGQGLEFLIYFQGNSAPDKSGLPSDRFSAERTGGSVSTLTIQRTQQEDSAVYLCASSFVSQGAGEQYFGPGTRLTVT.

The CDR3 DNA sequence: TGTGCCAGCAGTGACTCCTGGGGGACTCACACAGATACGCAGTATTTT. It yields the protein CASSDSWGTHTDTQYF. The gene calls are TRBV6-4 and TRBJ2-3, with D possibly TRBD2 on 6 matching bases. The CDR3 consists of 16 residues. Per the germline V gene, CDR1 is MRHNA and CDR2 is SNTAGT. The V end lost 0 bases, the J end lost 2 bases, and 12 bases lay between the germline ends.

V and J are TRBV7-9 and TRBJ2-1; D possibly corresponds to TRBD1 (5 bases). Germline V gives CDR1 SEHNR, CDR2 FQNEAQ (reference sequence). The V and J ends lost 4 bases and 4 bases respectively, with 8 bases between them. The CDR3 is made up of 13 amino acids. In nucleotides, the CDR3 is TGTGCCAGCAGCTACGACAGTTACAATGAGCAGTTCTTC. Encoded protein: CASSYDSYNEQFF.

This rearrangement joins TRBV19 to TRBJ1-2, with 8 bases fitting TRBD1. This CDR3 spans 16 amino acids. V shed 3 bases, J shed 3 bases, and the junction held 9 bases outside the gene matches. CDR1 is LNHDA, CDR2 SQIVND, per germline (reference sequence). CDR3 region: CASSMEAGTGYYGYTF. CDR3 DNA: TGTGCCAGTAGTATGGAAGCCGGGACAGGTTACTATGGCTACACCTTC.

This clone was counted a single time. The chain carries TRBV6-6 and TRBJ2-2; D unclear. Deletions cut 2 bases from V and 6 bases from J, with 7 bases between. In germline, CDR1 is MNHNY, CDR2 SVGAGI (reference sequence). The CDR3 covers 13 residues. The CDR3 region is CASSYPPSGELFF. CDR3 bases: TGTGCCAGCAGTTACCCCCCCTCCGGGGAGCTGTTTTTT.

The chain links TRBV18 to TRBJ1-5, with D possibly matching TRBD1 (5 bases). V lost 4 bases, J lost 0 bases, and 13 bases lay in between. Per germline, CDR1 KGHSH and CDR2 LQKENI. The CDR3 is made up of 16 amino acids. CDR3 in DNA: TGTGCCAGCTCACGCGGGGGAACATATAGCAATCAGCCCCAGCATTTT. Amino acid sequence: CASSRGGTYSNQPQHF.